The 5 T cell receptor beta chains below all came from one sample that was sequenced in a study of T-cell reconstitution after alpha-beta-depleted transplantation in children. Unique molecular identifiers were built into the TCRbeta library. TCRdb ran MiXCR on the PCR reads and lists one entry per CDR3 protein. The sample carries over 400,000 distinct CDR3 sequences, about 40% recorded once. This specimen consisted of PBMCs, obtained before TCRalphabeta/CD19-depleted stem cell transplant. These receptors all come from a girl aged 2-10 years with aplastic anemia, due to receive a stem cell transplant.

A few counts support this clonotype. This rearrangement joins TRBV20-1 to TRBJ2-7, with D uncertain. Trimming pared 0 bases from V and 3 bases from J, leaving 15 bases between. The CDR3 covers 15 residues. Per the germline V gene, CDR1 is DFQATT and CDR2 is SNEGSKA (reference sequence). The CDR3 DNA reads TGCAGTGCTAGAGATAGAACTAAGGCTAACTACGAGCAGTACTTC. Translated, it gives CSARDRTKANYEQYF.

This clonotype was observed a handful of times. Germline and junction disagree at one end, which may indicate a read error. CDR3 DNA sequence: TGTGCCAGCAGTGAATTCTACCAGCAGTACTTC. This gives the protein CASSEFYQQYF. V gene TRBV6-1 combines with J gene TRBJ2-7, with D uncertain. CDR3 length: 11 residues. Germline values: CDR1 MNHNS, CDR2 SASEGT.

This clonotype occurred many times. J is TRBJ2-7 and V is TRBV20-1; 8 bases match TRBD2. CDR3 length: 12 residues. Germline CDR1 reads DFQATT; CDR2 reads SNEGSKA (reference sequence). V dropped 6 bases and J dropped 11; count of bases not matched to a gene: 12. CDR3 sequence: CSADLSSGLKYF. CDR3 nucleotides: TGCAGTGCCGACCTTTCTAGCGGGTTAAAGTACTTC.

This clonotype was detected many times. The chain combines TRBV20-1 with TRBJ2-3; the D gene is possibly TRBD1 (6 bases). Trimming stripped 3 bases from V and 5 bases from J, with 12 bases between. This CDR3 has 13 residues. From germline, CDR1 is DFQATT and CDR2 SNEGSKA (reference sequence). As DNA, the CDR3 is TGCAGTGCTAGTTCTGTAGGGGGAGATACGCAGTATTTT. This sequence encodes CSASSVGGDTQYF.

V gene TRBV20-1 combines with J gene TRBJ1-4, with D tentatively TRBD1 (6 bases). Germline CDR1 reads DFQATT; CDR2 reads SNEGSKA (reference sequence). The CDR3 spans 17 residues. V was trimmed by 0 bases and J by 7 bases, leaving 21 bases between them. The CDR3, as DNA: TGCAGTGCTAGAGACCTGGGACTTCCCCAAGGGGGTGAAAAACTGTTTTTT. Translating it yields CSARDLGLPQGGEKLFF.